This T cell receptor (beta chain) stems from a study of tumor-infiltrating lymphocytes in primary liver carcinoma. About the study: Those enrolled were patients of both sexes, who were aged 30 to 69 years. In every tissue type, samples returned a similar yield of roughly 3.65 to 8 million productive TCRbeta reads. Study-wide results and limits: Tumors had a top-250-clone fraction that was significantly higher than blood (p = 0.039).

Using a constant-region primer together with ProtoScript II reverse transcriptase, TCR beta cDNA was made from roughly 540 ng of total RNA. Amplification in three nested multiplex PCR rounds with slightly modified ARM-PCR gave rise to TCR beta libraries. TRBV1-TRBV30 forward primers paired with a C-beta reverse primer were used in the first two PCR rounds, which ran roughly 11 cycles each. A single record per CDR3 protein comes from TCRdb applying MiXCR to the multiplex PCR reads. The profile shows about 310,000 distinct CDR3 sequences, roughly three fifths of them singletons. In germline, CDR1 is SGHRS, CDR2 YFSETQ. The CDR3 is 15 residues long. Germline trimming cut 0 bases from V and 2 bases from J; bases unmatched to any gene: 3. Comments on this clonotype: Its antigen remains unidentified.

It was unsorted whole blood that yielded blood RNA, and germline DNA was also extracted. This clonotype originated in a woman aged 25 to 39 with primary liver carcinoma and hepatitis B virus infection. The chain recombines TRBV5-1 with TRBJ2-7, with 9 bases fitting TRBD1. Sequencing was done on a sample of peripheral blood. As DNA, the CDR3 is TGCGCCAGCAGCTTGGGGACAGGGGTCCCCTACGAGCAGTACTTC. Its translation: CASSLGTGVPYEQYF.